The 30 T cell receptor beta chains listed next were all sequenced from one sample in a study of T-cell reconstitution after alpha-beta-depleted transplantation in children. During its preparation, the TCRbeta library received unique molecular identifiers. TCRdb recomputed calls from the PCR reads with MiXCR, one row per CDR3 protein. Among approximately 640,000 distinct CDR3 sequences listed, roughly 15% were seen once. The specimen was PBMCs from the stem cell graft donor, collected from the stem cell graft. The receptors here all came from a human donor who donated a stem cell graft to a child with acute myeloid leukemia.

The CDR3 loop reads CASQRGETQYF. CDR3 in DNA: TGTGCCAGCCAGCGGGGGGAGACCCAGTACTTC. This chain connects TRBV28 to TRBJ2-5; TRBD2 agrees at 8 bases. Trimming cost V 8 bases and J 5 bases; bases outside gene matches: 1. Germline CDR1 is MDHEN and CDR2 is SYDVKM. There are 11 residues in the CDR3.

This clonotype was seen only a few times. The V and J genes are TRBV25-1 and TRBJ1-1, with unresolved D. This CDR3 is built from 14 residues. Germline V CDR1 and CDR2: MGHDK, SYGVNS. Deletions cut 1 base from V and 3 bases from J, with 9 bases between. The CDR3: CASSESRADTEAFF. For the CDR3, the DNA is TGTGCCAGCAGTGAATCCCGAGCGGACACTGAAGCTTTCTTT.

This clonotype was recorded a few times. The chain carries TRBV28 and TRBJ2-1; possibly TRBD1 for D (6 bases). CDR3 length: 15 amino acids. Trimming took off 4 bases at V and 5 bases at J, with 15 bases between the two ends. Germline assignment: CDR1 MDHEN and CDR2 SYDVKM. The chain's CDR3 is CASSSNTGNNNEQFF. CDR3 sequence (DNA): TGTGCCAGCAGTTCTAACACAGGGAACAACAATGAGCAGTTCTTC. Full variable domain (rest looked up from reference TRBV28 and TRBJ2-1): DVKVTQSSRYLVKRTGEKVFLECVQDMDHENMFWYRQDPGLGLRLIYFSYDVKMKEKGDIPEGYSVSREKKERFSLILESASTNQTSMYLCASSSNTGNNNEQFFGPGTRLTVL.

This clonotype has more than one count but fewer than ten. The rearrangement links TRBV24-1 to TRBJ2-1; 7 nucleotides line up with TRBD2. The CDR3 covers 16 residues. The V gene's germline CDR1 is KGHDR and CDR2 SFDVKD. Unmatched junction bases numbered 5, after V lost 1 base and J lost 3 bases. DNA of the CDR3: TGTGCCACCAGTGATTTCAGGCAGCGGGGCTACAATGAGCAGTTCTTC. Its protein is CATSDFRQRGYNEQFF.

A few counts support this clonotype. The chain recombines TRBV25-1 with TRBJ2-2; D could derive from TRBD1 or TRBD2 (5 bases each). The CDR3 has 14 amino acids. V shed 11 bases and J shed 3 bases, with 16 bases lying between them. Per germline, CDR1 MGHDK and CDR2 SYGVNS. The CDR3 nucleotides are TGTGCCTCCCCCGCCGGGGCCGACACCGGGGAGCTGTTTTTT. This gives the protein CASPAGADTGELFF.

The chain recombines TRBV5-1 with TRBJ2-2; D uncertain. Germline V CDR1 and CDR2: SGHRS, YFSETQ. Trimming removed 2 bases at V and 4 bases at J, with 6 bases between. The CDR3 extends over 13 amino acids. CDR3 sequence (DNA): TGCGCCAGCAGCTTCTCCGTCACCGGGGAGCTGTTTTTT. Protein sequence: CASSFSVTGELFF.

This clonotype turned up a few times. This chain uses TRBV4-3 with TRBJ1-1; D might be TRBD1 (5 bases). V gave up 0 bases and J gave up 7 bases, with 12 bases separating them. This CDR3 contains 14 residues. Germline assignment: CDR1 LGHNA and CDR2 YSLEER. The CDR3 DNA reads TGCGCCAGCAGCCAAGATCTTCATGGGGGTGAAGCTTTCTTT. Its protein is CASSQDLHGGEAFF.

This clonotype has more than one count but fewer than ten. The chain has TRBV10-3 and TRBJ2-7; tentatively, D is TRBD1 or TRBD2 (5 bases each). Trimming left V 3 bases short and J 0 bases short, with 12 bases between. CDR3 length: 15 residues. CDR1 and CDR2 (germline): ENHRY, SYGVKD. The CDR3 DNA sequence: TGTGCCATCAGTGAATTCGGGGCCAGCTCCTACGAGCAGTACGTC. It codes for CAISEFGASSYEQYV.

The CDR3 DNA reads TGTGCCAGCCGTACCCCGTACCAAGAGACCCAGTACTTC. Residues: CASRTPYQETQYF. This rearrangement joins TRBV5-6 to TRBJ2-5, with no clear D. Per the germline V gene, CDR1 is SGHDT and CDR2 is YYEEEE. Trimming stripped 7 bases from V and 0 bases from J, with 10 bases between. The length of the CDR3 is 13 residues.

This clonotype was detected ten times or more. This chain links TRBV20-1 with TRBJ2-2; D is ambiguous. The V end lost 6 bases, the J end lost 0 bases, and 11 bases lay between the germline ends. The CDR3 is 14 amino acids. CDR1 and CDR2 from the germline V gene are DFQATT and SNEGSKA (reference sequence). In nucleotides, the CDR3 is TGCAGTGCCCCTGGTCGGTCGAACACCGGGGAGCTGTTTTTT. This codes for CSAPGRSNTGELFF.

The chain has TRBV13 and TRBJ2-2; D unresolved. The CDR3 is made up of 15 amino acids. The germline V gene encodes CDR1 PRHDT and CDR2 FYEKMQ (reference sequence). The germline V and J ends were trimmed by 0 bases and 7 bases, with 12 bases remaining between them. Here the CDR3 reads CASSLGDPPGGELFF. The DNA of the CDR3 is TGTGCCAGCAGCTTAGGGGACCCGCCTGGCGGGGAGCTGTTTTTT.

Ten or more counts support this clonotype. The rearrangement links TRBV12-5 to TRBJ2-3; maybe TRBD2 (5 bases). V was clipped by 1 base and J by 5 bases, with 7 bases between them. CDR1 and CDR2 (germline): LGHNT, FRNRAP. This CDR3 is 13 amino acids long. CDR3 protein: CASGLAGEDTQYF. The CDR3 nucleotides are TGTGCTAGTGGTTTGGCCGGGGAAGATACGCAGTATTTT.

In this sample, this clonotype turned up many times. The rearrangement joins TRBV10-3 to TRBJ2-2; weak D call: TRBD1 (6 bases). The V end lost 6 bases, the J end lost 3 bases, and 11 bases lay between the germline ends. This CDR3 comprises 14 residues. The germline V gene encodes CDR1 ENHRY and CDR2 SYGVKD. The CDR3, as DNA: TGTGCCATCAGCCAGGGGAAGGACACCGGGGAGCTGTTTTTT. Encoded protein: CAISQGKDTGELFF.

This clonotype appeared many times. The chain uses TRBV20-1 and TRBJ1-2, with D possibly being TRBD1 (6 bases). V lost 4 bases to trimming and J lost 2 bases, with 8 bases between them. Germline V gives CDR1 DFQATT, CDR2 SNEGSKA (reference sequence). There are 12 residues in the CDR3. Here the CDR3 reads CSAIGQNYGYTF. In DNA form, the CDR3 reads TGCAGTGCTATAGGACAGAACTATGGCTACACCTTC.

V usage is TRBV5-1 and J usage is TRBJ1-1; the D gene is possibly TRBD1 (5 bases). V was trimmed by 4 bases and J by 0 bases, leaving 10 bases between them. Germline V CDR1 and CDR2: SGHRS, YFSETQ. This CDR3 has 14 amino acids. In nucleotides, the CDR3 is TGCGCCAGCAGCAAGGGACCGATGAACACTGAAGCTTTCTTT. This sequence encodes CASSKGPMNTEAFF.

This chain uses TRBV23-1 with TRBJ1-5; D is ambiguous. TRBV23-1 is designated an ORF whose function remains uncertain. Trimming cost V 0 bases and J 0 bases, with 9 bases left between them. This CDR3 comprises 16 residues. In DNA form, the CDR3 reads TGCGCCAGCAGTCAATCCCCGGGTTATAGCAATCAGCCCCAGCATTTT. It yields the protein CASSQSPGYSNQPQHF.

Ten or more counts support this clonotype. This chain uses TRBV12-3 or TRBV12-4 with TRBJ2-1, with D maybe TRBD2 (7 bases). The CDR3 is 15 amino acids. Trimming shortened V by 7 bases and J by 7 bases, and 20 bases separated the two germline ends. For the CDR3, the DNA is TGTGCCAGCACCCTTGCGGGGGCAGGGAGAAATGAGCAGTTCTTC. As protein: CASTLAGAGRNEQFF.

This clonotype came up many times. The rearrangement links TRBV12-3 or TRBV12-4 to TRBJ2-3, with TRBD1 matching over 7 bases. Trimming at V came to 1 base and at J to 11 bases, leaving 9 bases not matched to a gene. This CDR3 region has 14 residues. CDR3 residues: CASSLEGAHLMQYF. The CDR3, as DNA: TGTGCCAGCAGTTTAGAGGGGGCCCACCTCATGCAGTATTTT.

This sequence joins TRBV7-9 and TRBJ1-1, with a weak D call TRBD1 (5 bases). V was shortened by 1 base and J by 2 bases, with 14 bases between the two germline ends. CDR1 is SEHNR and CDR2 is FQNEAQ in the germline V gene (reference sequence). CDR3 length: 16 residues. DNA for the CDR3: TGTGCCAGCAGCTTAGTGGGTGGAGGGACCAACACTGAAGCTTTCTTT. It yields the protein CASSLVGGGTNTEAFF.

The rearrangement uses TRBV29-1 and TRBJ1-1; D ambiguous. This CDR3 spans 12 amino acids. V dropped 7 bases and J dropped 5 bases, with 14 bases sitting between them. CDR1 is SQVTM and CDR2 is ANQGSEA in the germline V gene. The CDR3 DNA reads TGCAGCGCCTCCGAGCAAGCGACTGAAGCTTTCTTT. Amino acid sequence: CSASEQATEAFF.

The count of this clonotype is one. CDR3 sequence (DNA): TGCGCCAGCAGCTCCGGGGGGGACCTTGATACGCAGTATTTT. It is translated as CASSSGGDLDTQYF. The V gene is TRBV5-1, the J gene TRBJ2-3, with 8 bases aligning to TRBD2. Per the germline V gene, CDR1 is SGHRS and CDR2 is YFSETQ. This CDR3 comprises 14 residues. V lost 3 bases and J lost 6; bases outside the gene matches: 6.

In this sample, this clonotype turned up many times. V is TRBV20-1 and J is TRBJ2-7, with D possibly being TRBD1 or TRBD2 (5 bases each). V was trimmed by 0 bases and J by 3 bases, leaving 9 bases between them. The CDR3 has 13 residues. From germline, CDR1 is DFQATT and CDR2 SNEGSKA (reference sequence). CDR3: CSAREGTRYEQYF. In nucleotides, the CDR3 is TGCAGTGCTAGAGAGGGGACCCGCTACGAGCAGTACTTC.

This clonotype came up many times. The V gene is TRBV29-1, the J gene TRBJ1-1; D is unresolved. The CDR3 consists of 13 residues. Trimming shortened V by 6 bases and J by 1 base, and 12 bases separated the two germline ends. The germline gives CDR1 SQVTM, CDR2 ANQGSEA. In DNA form, the CDR3 reads TGCAGCGTCCACTATTGGTCGAACACTGAAGCTTTCTTT. Its translation is CSVHYWSNTEAFF.

This clonotype has at least ten counts. The J gene is TRBJ2-1, the V gene TRBV20-1, with 10 bases fitting TRBD1. V was clipped by 5 bases and J by 7 bases; unmatched bases: 14. This CDR3 is built from 16 residues. Germline assignment: CDR1 DFQATT and CDR2 SNEGSKA (reference sequence). The DNA of the CDR3 is TGCAGTGCTTCGAAACGGGGACAGGGGTGGTGGAATGAGCAGTTCTTC. It is translated as CSASKRGQGWWNEQFF.

The chain uses TRBV6-2 or TRBV6-3 and TRBJ2-5; a weak D match, TRBD1 (5 bases). Per the germline V gene, CDR1 is MNHEY and CDR2 is SVGEGT. This CDR3 contains 13 residues. Trimming shortened V by 2 bases and J by 2 bases, and 6 bases separated the two germline ends. Here the CDR3 DNA reads TGTGCCAGCAGTTACCAGGGACAAGAGACCCAGTACTTC. It translates to CASSYQGQETQYF.

This chain connects TRBV7-9 to TRBJ1-1; tentatively, D is TRBD1 (5 bases). This CDR3 region has 15 residues. V was clipped by 4 bases and J by 4 bases, with 16 bases between them. Looked up from germline, CDR1 is SEHNR and CDR2 is FQNEAQ (reference sequence). In DNA form, the CDR3 reads TGTGCCAGCAGCTGGGGACTAGATATAGCCACTGAAGCTTTCTTT. Its translation: CASSWGLDIATEAFF.

A word on this clonotype: The CDR3 end shows no conserved phenylalanine or tryptophan, and so a read error is likely. The chain uses TRBV5-6 and TRBJ1-4; 7 nucleotides align to TRBD1. This CDR3 region has 14 residues. Germline V gives CDR1 SGHDT, CDR2 YYEEEE. V lost 4 bases and J lost 5; bases outside the gene matches: 5. CDR3 DNA: TGTGCCAGCAGCCGGGACAGCCCGAATGAAAAACTGTTTTCT. Its translation: CASSRDSPNEKLFS.

This clonotype appeared many times. The CDR3 loop is CASSSPGLYEQFF. The DNA of the CDR3 is TGTGCCAGCAGTTCCCCAGGGTTGTATGAGCAGTTCTTC. This rearrangement joins TRBV6-6 to TRBJ2-1, with D possibly TRBD1 on 5 matching bases. Germline CDR1 reads MNHNY; CDR2 reads SVGAGI (reference sequence). The CDR3 loop spans 13 amino acids. V was cut by 4 bases and J by 8 bases, with 12 bases left in between.

This clonotype was observed at least ten times. This sequence joins TRBV29-1 and TRBJ1-2; D remains ambiguous. V dropped 6 bases and J dropped 0 bases, with 8 bases sitting between them. CDR3 size: 12 residues. The germline CDR1 and CDR2 sequences are SQVTM and ANQGSEA. The CDR3 region has the DNA TGCAGCGTAGGACGGACTAACTATGGCTACACCTTC. It codes for CSVGRTNYGYTF.

The J gene is TRBJ1-3, the V gene TRBV5-1; 8 bases are a match to TRBD1. The V gene's germline CDR1 is SGHRS and CDR2 YFSETQ. The CDR3 has 16 amino acids. V lost 0 bases and J lost 3; bases outside the gene matches: 5. The DNA of the CDR3 is TGCGCCAGCAGCTTGGACGGACAGGGCGGTGGAAACACCATATATTTT. It yields the protein CASSLDGQGGGNTIYF.